Listed here is a single T cell receptor beta chain. This CDR3 is built from 15 residues. J gave up 3 bases and V 0 bases, and 2 bases lay outside the gene matches. Germline V gives CDR1 SGHNT, CDR2 YYREEE (reference sequence). This sample is part of a study of blood T cell repertoires in COVID-19. TCRdb's copy holds only in-frame clones and misses some; the assay was immunoSEQ multiplex PCR. The sample records some 160,000 clones, approximately 91% being singletons. Sequencing used peripheral blood. V gene TRBV5-4 combines with J gene TRBJ2-1; 8 bases are shared with TRBD2. This clonotype was sampled from a young man with acute or convalescent COVID-19. The CDR3 reads CASSLGGLDYNEQFF. CDR3 in DNA: TGTGCCAGCAGCTTGGGGGGACTAGACTACAATGAGCAGTTCTTC.